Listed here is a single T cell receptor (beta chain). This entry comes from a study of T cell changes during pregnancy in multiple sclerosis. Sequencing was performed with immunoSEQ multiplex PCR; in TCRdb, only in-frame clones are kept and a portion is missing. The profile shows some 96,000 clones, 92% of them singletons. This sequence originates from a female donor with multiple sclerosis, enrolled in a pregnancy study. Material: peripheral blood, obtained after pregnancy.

CDR3 loop: CAWRALGGTMREKLFF. The CDR3 DNA follows: TGTGCCTGGAGAGCCTTGGGGGGGACAATGAGAGAAAAACTGTTTTTT. The chain uses TRBV30 and TRBJ1-4; D might be TRBD1 (6 bases). V lost 3 bases and J 8 bases, leaving 22 bases between the germline ends. The CDR3 totals 16 residues. Germline V gene sequence: CDR1 GTSNPN, CDR2 SVGIG (reference sequence).